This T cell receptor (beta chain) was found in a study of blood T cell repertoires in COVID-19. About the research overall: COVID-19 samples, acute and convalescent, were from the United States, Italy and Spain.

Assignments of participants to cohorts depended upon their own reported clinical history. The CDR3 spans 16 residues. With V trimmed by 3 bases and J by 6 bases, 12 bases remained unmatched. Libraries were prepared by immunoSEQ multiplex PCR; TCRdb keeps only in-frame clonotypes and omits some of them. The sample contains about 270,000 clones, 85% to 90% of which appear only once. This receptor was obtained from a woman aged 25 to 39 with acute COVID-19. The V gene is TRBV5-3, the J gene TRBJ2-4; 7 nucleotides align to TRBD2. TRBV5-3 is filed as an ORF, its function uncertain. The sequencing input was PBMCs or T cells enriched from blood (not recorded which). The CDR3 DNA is TGTGCCAGAAGCTCCCGAGGGGCGGGAGTGGCAAACATTCAGTACTTC. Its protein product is CARSSRGAGVANIQYF.